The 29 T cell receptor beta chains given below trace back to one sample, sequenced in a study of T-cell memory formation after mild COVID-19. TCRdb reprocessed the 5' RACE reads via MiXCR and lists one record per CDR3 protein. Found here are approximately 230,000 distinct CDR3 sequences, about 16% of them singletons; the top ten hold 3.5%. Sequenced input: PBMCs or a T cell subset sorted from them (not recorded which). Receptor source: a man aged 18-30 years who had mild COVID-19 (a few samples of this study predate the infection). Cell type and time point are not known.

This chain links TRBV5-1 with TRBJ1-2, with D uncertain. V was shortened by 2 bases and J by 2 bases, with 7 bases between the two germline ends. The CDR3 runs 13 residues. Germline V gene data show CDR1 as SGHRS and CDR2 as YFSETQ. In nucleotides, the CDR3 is TGCGCCAGCAGCTTAGTGATAAACTATGGCTACACCTTC. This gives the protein CASSLVINYGYTF.

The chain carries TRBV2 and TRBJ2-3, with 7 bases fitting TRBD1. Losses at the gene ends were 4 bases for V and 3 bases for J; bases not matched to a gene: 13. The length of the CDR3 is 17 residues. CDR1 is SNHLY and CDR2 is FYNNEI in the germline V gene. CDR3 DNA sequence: TGTGCCAGCAGTGGAATTGACAGGGCCAAAAAAACAGATACGCAGTATTTT. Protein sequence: CASSGIDRAKKTDTQYF. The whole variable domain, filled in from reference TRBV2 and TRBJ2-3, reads EPEVTQTPSHQVTQMGQEVILRCVPISNHLYFYWYRQILGQKVEFLVSFYNNEISEKSEIFDDQFSVERPDGSNFTLKIRSTKLEDSAMYFCASSGIDRAKKTDTQYFGPGTRLTVL.

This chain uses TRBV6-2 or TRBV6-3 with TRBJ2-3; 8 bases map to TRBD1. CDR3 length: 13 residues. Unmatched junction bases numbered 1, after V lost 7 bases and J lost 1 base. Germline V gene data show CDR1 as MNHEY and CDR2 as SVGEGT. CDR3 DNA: TGTGCCAGCAAGGGACAGGGCACAGATACGCAGTATTTT. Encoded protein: CASKGQGTDTQYF.

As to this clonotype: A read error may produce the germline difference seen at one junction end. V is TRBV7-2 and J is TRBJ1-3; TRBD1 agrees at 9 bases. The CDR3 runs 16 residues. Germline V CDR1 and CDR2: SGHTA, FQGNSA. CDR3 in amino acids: CASSLAGTGIGNTIYF. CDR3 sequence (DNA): TGTGCCAGCAGCCTAGCCGGGACAGGGATTGGAAACACCATATATTTT.

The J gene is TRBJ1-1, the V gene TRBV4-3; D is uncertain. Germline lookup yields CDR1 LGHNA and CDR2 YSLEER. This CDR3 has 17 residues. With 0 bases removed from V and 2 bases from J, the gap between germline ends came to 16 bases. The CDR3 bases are TGCGCCAGCAGCCAAGAAATAGGCGGGGATACCAACACTGAAGCTTTCTTT. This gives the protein CASSQEIGGDTNTEAFF.

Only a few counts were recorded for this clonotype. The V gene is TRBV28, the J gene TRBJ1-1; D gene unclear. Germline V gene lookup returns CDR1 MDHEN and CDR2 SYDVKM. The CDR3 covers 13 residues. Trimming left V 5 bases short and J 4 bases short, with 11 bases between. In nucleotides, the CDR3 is TGTGCCAGCAGTACCATTTCCGGCACTGAAGCTTTCTTT. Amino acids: CASSTISGTEAFF. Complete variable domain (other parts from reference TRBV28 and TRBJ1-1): DVKVTQSSRYLVKRTGEKVFLECVQDMDHENMFWYRQDPGLGLRLIYFSYDVKMKEKGDIPEGYSVSREKKERFSLILESASTNQTSMYLCASSTISGTEAFFGQGTRLTVV.

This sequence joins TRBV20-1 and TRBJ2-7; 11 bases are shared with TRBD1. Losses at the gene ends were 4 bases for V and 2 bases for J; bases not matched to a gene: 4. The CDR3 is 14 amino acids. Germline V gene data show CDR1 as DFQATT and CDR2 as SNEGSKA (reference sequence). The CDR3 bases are TGCAGTGCTACCCCGGGACAGGGGGCCTACGAGCAGTACTTC. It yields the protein CSATPGQGAYEQYF.

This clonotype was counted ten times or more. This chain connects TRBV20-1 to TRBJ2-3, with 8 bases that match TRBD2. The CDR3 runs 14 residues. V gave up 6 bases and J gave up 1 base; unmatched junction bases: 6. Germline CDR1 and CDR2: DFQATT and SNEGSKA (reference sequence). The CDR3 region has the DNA TGCAGTGCGAAGCCGGGAGGGGGCACAGATACGCAGTATTTT. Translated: CSAKPGGGTDTQYF.

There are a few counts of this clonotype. CDR3 DNA sequence: TGTGCCAGCAGTGCGGGACTAGCGGGGACCGATGAGCAGTTCTTC. Protein product: CASSAGLAGTDEQFF. This chain uses TRBV6-1 with TRBJ2-1; 13 bases align to TRBD2. The CDR3 loop spans 15 amino acids. Germline loops: CDR1 MNHNS, CDR2 SASEGT. V gave up 4 bases and J gave up 8 bases; unmatched junction bases: 5.

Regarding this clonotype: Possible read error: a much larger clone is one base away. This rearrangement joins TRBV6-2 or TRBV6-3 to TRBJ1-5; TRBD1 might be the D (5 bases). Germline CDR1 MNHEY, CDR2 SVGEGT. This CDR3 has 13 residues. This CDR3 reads CASSYVGDQPKHF. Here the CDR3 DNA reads TGTGCCAGCAGTTACGTGGGGGATCAGCCCAAGCATTTT.

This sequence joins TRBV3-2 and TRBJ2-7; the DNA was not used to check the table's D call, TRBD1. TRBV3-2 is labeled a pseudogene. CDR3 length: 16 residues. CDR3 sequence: CASSLARDRRSYEQYF. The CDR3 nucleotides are TGTGCCAGCTCTCTCGCTCGGGACAGACGCTCCTACGAGCAGTACTTC.

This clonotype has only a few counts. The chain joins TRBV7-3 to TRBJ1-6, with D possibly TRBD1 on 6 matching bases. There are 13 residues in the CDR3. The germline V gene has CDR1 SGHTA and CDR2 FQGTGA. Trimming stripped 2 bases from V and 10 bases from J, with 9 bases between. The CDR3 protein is CASSLVQGSPLHF. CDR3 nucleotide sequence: TGTGCCAGCAGCTTAGTACAGGGATCACCCCTCCACTTT.

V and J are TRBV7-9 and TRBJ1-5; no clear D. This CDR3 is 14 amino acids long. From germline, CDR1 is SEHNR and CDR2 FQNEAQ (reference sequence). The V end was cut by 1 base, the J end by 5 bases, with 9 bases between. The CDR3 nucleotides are TGTGCCAGCAGCTTAGAGGATATCTATCAGCCCCAGCATTTT. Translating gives CASSLEDIYQPQHF.

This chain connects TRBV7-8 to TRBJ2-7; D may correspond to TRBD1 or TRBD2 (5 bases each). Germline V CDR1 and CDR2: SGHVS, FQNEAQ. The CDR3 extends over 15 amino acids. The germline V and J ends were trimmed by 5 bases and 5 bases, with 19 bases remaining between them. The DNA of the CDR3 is TGTGCCAGCAGCCCTGTAGTGGGGGTCTGGGACGAGCAGTACTTC. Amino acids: CASSPVVGVWDEQYF.

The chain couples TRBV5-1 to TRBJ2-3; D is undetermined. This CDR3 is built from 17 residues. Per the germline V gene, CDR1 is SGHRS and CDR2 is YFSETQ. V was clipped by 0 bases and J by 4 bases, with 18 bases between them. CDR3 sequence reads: CASSLARSTALADTQYF. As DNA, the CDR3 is TGCGCCAGCAGCTTGGCGAGGAGTACGGCCCTGGCAGATACGCAGTATTTT.

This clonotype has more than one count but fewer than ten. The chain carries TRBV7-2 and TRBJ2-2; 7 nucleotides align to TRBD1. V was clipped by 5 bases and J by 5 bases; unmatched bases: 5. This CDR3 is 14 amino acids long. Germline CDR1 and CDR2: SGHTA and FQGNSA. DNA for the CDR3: TGTGCCAGCAGCGAGAGACAGGGTACCGGGGAGCTGTTTTTT. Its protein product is CASSERQGTGELFF.

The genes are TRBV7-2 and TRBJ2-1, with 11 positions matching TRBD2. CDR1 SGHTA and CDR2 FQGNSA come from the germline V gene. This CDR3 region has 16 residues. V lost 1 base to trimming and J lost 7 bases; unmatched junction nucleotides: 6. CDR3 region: CASSLGGSGGANEQFF. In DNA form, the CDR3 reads TGTGCCAGCAGCTTAGGAGGTAGCGGGGGGGCGAATGAGCAGTTCTTC.

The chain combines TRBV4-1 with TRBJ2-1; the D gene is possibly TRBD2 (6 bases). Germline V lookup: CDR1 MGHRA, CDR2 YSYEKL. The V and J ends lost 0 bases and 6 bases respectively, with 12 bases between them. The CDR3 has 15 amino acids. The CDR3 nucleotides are TGCGCCAGCAGCCAAGATCCCTCACTAGCCAATGAGCAGTTCTTC. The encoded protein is CASSQDPSLANEQFF.

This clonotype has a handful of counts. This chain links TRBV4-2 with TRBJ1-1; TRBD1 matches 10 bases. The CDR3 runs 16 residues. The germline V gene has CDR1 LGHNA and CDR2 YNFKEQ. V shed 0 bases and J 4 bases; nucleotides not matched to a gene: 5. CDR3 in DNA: TGTGCCAGCAGCCAAGATAAGTGGACAGGGGGCACTGAAGCTTTCTTT. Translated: CASSQDKWTGGTEAFF.

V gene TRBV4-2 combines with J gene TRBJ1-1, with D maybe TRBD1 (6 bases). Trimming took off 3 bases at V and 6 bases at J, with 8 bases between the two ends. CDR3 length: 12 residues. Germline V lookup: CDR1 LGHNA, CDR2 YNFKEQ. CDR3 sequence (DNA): TGTGCCAGCAGCCAGGACAGTGCTGAAGCTTTCTTT. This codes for CASSQDSAEAFF.

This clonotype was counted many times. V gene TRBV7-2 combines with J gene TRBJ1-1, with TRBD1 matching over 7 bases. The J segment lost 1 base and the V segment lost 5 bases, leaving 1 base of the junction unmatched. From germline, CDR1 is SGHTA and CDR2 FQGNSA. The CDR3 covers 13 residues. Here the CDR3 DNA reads TGTGCCAGCAGCCGGGACAGGAACACTGAAGCTTTCTTT. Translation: CASSRDRNTEAFF.

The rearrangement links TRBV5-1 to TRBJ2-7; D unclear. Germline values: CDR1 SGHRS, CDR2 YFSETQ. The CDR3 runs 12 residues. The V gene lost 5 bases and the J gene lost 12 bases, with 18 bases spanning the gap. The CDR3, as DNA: TGCGCCAGCAGGTCTGAGGATTACGCGCTGTACTTC. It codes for CASRSEDYALYF.

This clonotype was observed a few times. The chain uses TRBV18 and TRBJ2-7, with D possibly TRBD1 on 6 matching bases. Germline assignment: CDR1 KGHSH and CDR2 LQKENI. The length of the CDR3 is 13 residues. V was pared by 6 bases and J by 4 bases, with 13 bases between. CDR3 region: CASSSAQGYEQYV. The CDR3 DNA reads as TGTGCCAGCTCGTCCGCACAGGGTTACGAGCAGTACGTC.

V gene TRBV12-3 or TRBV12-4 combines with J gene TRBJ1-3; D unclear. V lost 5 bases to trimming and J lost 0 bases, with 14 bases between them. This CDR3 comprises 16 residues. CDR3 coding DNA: TGTGCCAGCAGTCCGGGCAGGATACGCTCTGGAAACACCATATATTTT. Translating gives CASSPGRIRSGNTIYF.

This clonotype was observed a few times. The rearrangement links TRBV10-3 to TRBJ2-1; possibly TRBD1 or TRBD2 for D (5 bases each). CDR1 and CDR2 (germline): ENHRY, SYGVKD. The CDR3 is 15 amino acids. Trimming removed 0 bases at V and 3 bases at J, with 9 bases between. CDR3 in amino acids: CAISESGTNYNEQFF. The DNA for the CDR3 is TGTGCCATCAGTGAGTCGGGGACCAACTACAATGAGCAGTTCTTC.

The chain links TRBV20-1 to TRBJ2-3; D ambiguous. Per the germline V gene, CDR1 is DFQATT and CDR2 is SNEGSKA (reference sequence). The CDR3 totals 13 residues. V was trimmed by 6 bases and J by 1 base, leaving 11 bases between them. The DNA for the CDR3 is TGCAGTGCGGAATATACTCGCACAGATACGCAGTATTTT. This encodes CSAEYTRTDTQYF.

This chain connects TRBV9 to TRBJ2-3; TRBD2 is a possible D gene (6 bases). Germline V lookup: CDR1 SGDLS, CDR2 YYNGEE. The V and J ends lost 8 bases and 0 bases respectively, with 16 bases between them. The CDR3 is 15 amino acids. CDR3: CASSGEHTSTDTQYF. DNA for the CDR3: TGTGCCAGTTCGGGGGAACATACGAGCACAGATACGCAGTATTTT.

CDR3 protein: CASSLPATVHTAGGPPSYEQYF. The CDR3 coding sequence is TGTGCCAGCAGTTTACCCGCTACCGTACACACAGCGGGGGGGCCGCCCTCCTACGAGCAGTACTTC. This chain links TRBV12-3 or TRBV12-4 with TRBJ2-7; 10 bases fit TRBD2. The V segment lost 2 bases and the J segment 0 bases; nucleotides outside the gene matches: 22. This CDR3 comprises 22 residues.

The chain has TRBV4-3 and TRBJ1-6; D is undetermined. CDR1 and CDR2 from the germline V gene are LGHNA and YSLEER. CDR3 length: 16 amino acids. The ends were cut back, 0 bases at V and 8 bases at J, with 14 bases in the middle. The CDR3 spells CASSQDSSSWDSPLHF. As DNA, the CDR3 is TGCGCCAGCAGCCAAGACAGCTCATCGTGGGATTCACCCCTCCACTTT.